The 5 T cell receptor beta chains below were found in one sample sequenced in a study of blood T cell repertoires in COVID-19. Profiled with immunoSEQ multiplex PCR; TCRdb holds only in-frame clones, not every one. The table includes approximately 210,000 clones, more than 70% detected once. Source material: peripheral blood. The source is a human donor in a cohort sampled during active COVID-19.

V is TRBV6-1 and J is TRBJ2-7; 7 nucleotides line up with TRBD1. With 4 bases clipped from V and 2 bases from J, the junction kept 11 bases outside the gene matches. This CDR3 has 16 residues. Germline assignment: CDR1 MNHNS and CDR2 SASEGT. CDR3: CASSGNALGQPYEQYF. Here the CDR3 DNA reads TGTGCCAGCAGTGGCAATGCCCTGGGACAGCCCTACGAGCAGTACTTC.

The chain recombines TRBV7-8 with TRBJ1-6, with unresolved D. Trimming left V 8 bases short and J 2 bases short, with 13 bases between. Germline V gene sequence: CDR1 SGHVS, CDR2 FQNEAQ. The CDR3 sequence is 15 residues long. CDR3 DNA: TGTGCCAGCGGTCGCGGAGTAACCTATAATTCACCCCTCCACTTT. It yields the protein CASGRGVTYNSPLHF.

The chain is built from TRBV6-2 or TRBV6-3 and TRBJ1-4; D is unresolved. Germline assignment: CDR1 MNHEY and CDR2 SVGEGT. V was cut by 3 bases and J by 7 bases, with 12 bases left in between. This CDR3 is 14 amino acids long. The CDR3 region is CASSYRRVGEKLFF. The CDR3 region has the DNA TGTGCCAGCAGTTATCGGCGGGTGGGTGAAAAACTGTTTTTT.

The V gene is TRBV14, the J gene TRBJ2-5; D not certain. Trimming removed 4 bases at V and 5 bases at J, with 14 bases between. The CDR3 is made up of 14 amino acids. Germline CDR1 and CDR2: SGHDN and FVKESK. The CDR3 protein is CASSPSRYRETQYF. The CDR3 nucleotides read TGTGCCAGCAGCCCTTCTAGGTATCGGGAGACCCAGTACTTC. Together with reference TRBV14 and TRBJ2-5, the CDR3 gives the full variable domain: EAGVTQFPSHSVIEKGQTVTLRCDPISGHDNLYWYRRVMGKEIKFLLHFVKESKQDESGMPNNRFLAERTGGTYSTLKVQPAELEDSGVYFCASSPSRYRETQYFGPGTRLLVL.

This chain links TRBV6-2 or TRBV6-3 with TRBJ1-5, with 9 bases aligning to TRBD1. The length of the CDR3 is 15 residues. Trimming cost V 4 bases and J 2 bases; bases outside gene matches: 3. Germline V gene sequence: CDR1 MNHEY, CDR2 SVGEGT. As DNA, the CDR3 is TGTGCCAGCAGTTTAACAGGGGGCGGCAATCAGCCCCAGCATTTT. This sequence encodes CASSLTGGGNQPQHF.